Listed below are T cell receptor beta chains from one sample, sequenced in a study of cytomegalovirus exposure and HLA in healthy donors. Sequencing used immunoSEQ multiplex PCR; TCRdb keeps in-frame clones, though not all of them. The data contain more than 150,000 clones, roughly 77% of them seen just once; the ten biggest clones take up approximately 2.1%. The sample comprised PBMCs. Receptors originate from a woman in her 30s in good health and CMV-seronegative. Each CDR3 is given with its conserved first and last residue. Each record gives: CDR3 protein, CDR3 DNA, clone size, V gene, D gene, J gene. D genes are given only for firm matches. Size is omitted from some rows. Given values are once, few, many or a class for expanded clones.

CDR3: CASSTDRGRNGYTF
DNA: TGTGCCAGCAGCACGGACAGGGGGCGGAATGGCTACACCTTC
size: .
V: TRBV5-6
D: TRBD1
J: TRBJ1-2

CDR3: CASSLPGGRNTEAFF
DNA: TGCGCCAGCAGCCTTCCGGGGGGTCGGAACACTGAAGCTTTCTTT
size: few
V: TRBV4-1
D: .
J: TRBJ1-1

CDR3: CASSPLGQGGTDTQYF
DNA: TGTGCCAGCTCACCATTGGGACAGGGAGGCACAGATACGCAGTATTTT
size: .
V: TRBV18
D: TRBD1
J: TRBJ2-3

CDR3: CASSLDGQPSGANVLTF
DNA: TGCGCCAGCAGCTTGGACGGACAGCCGTCTGGGGCCAACGTCCTGACTTTC
size: .
V: TRBV5-1
D: .
J: TRBJ2-6

CDR3: CASSGGDIPYGYTF
DNA: TGTGCCAGTAGTGGGGGGGACATCCCCTATGGCTACACCTTC
size: few
V: TRBV19
D: .
J: TRBJ1-2

CDR3: CASSLEHGNQPQHF
DNA: TGCGCCAGCAGCTTGGAACATGGCAATCAGCCCCAGCATTTT
size: .
V: TRBV5-1
D: .
J: TRBJ1-5

CDR3: CASAKIGGLSMNTEAFF
DNA: TGTGCCAGCGCCAAGATTGGGGGACTCAGCATGAACACTGAAGCTTTCTTT
size: .
V: TRBV9
D: .
J: TRBJ1-1

CDR3: CASSYTGNTEAFF
DNA: TGTGCCAGCAGCTATACAGGGAACACTGAAGCTTTCTTT
size: .
V: TRBV13
D: .
J: TRBJ1-1

CDR3: CASSPQMTPTPPTHSNYGYTF
DNA: TGTGCCAGCAGCCCGCAGATGACACCTACCCCTCCGACACACTCTAACTATGGCTACACCTTC
size: .
V: TRBV7-8
D: .
J: TRBJ1-2

CDR3: CASMPVSSGNTIYF
DNA: TGTGCCAGCATGCCAGTCTCTTCTGGAAACACCATATATTTT
size: few
V: TRBV2
D: .
J: TRBJ1-3

CDR3: CATRTGEAYEQYF
DNA: TGTGCTACCCGGACTGGAGAAGCCTACGAGCAGTACTTC
size: .
V: TRBV12-5
D: .
J: TRBJ2-7